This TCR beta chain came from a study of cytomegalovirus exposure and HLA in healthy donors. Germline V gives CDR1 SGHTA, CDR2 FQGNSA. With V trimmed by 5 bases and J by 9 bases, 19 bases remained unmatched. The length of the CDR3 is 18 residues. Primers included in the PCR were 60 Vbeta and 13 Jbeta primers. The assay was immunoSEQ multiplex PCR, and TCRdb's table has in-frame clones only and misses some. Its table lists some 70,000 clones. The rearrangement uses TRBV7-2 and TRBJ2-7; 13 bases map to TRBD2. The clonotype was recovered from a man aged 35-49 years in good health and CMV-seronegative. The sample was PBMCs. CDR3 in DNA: TGTGCCAGCAGCCGCTTGGGTACTAGCGGGGGGGCCCCCGCGGGGCAGTACTTC. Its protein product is CASSRLGTSGGAPAGQYF. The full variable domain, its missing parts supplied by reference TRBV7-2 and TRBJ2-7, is GAGVSQSPSNKVTEKGKDVELRCDPISGHTALYWYRQSLGQGLEFLIYFQGNSAPDKSGLPSDRFSAERTGGSVSTLTIQRTQQEDSAVYLCASSRLGTSGGAPAGQYFGPGTRLTVT.